The rows below give T cell receptor beta chains drawn from one sample of a study of regulatory T cells in long-lasting Graves disease. MiXCR, run by TCRdb on the multiplex PCR reads, gives a single entry per CDR3 protein. The top ten clones hold approximately 22% of a sample with 350,000 to 400,000 distinct CDR3 sequences, around 15% of them seen once. Sequencing used peripheral blood mononuclear cells (PBMCs), obtained at new diagnosis, from a patient treated with antithyroid drugs. These receptors originate from a female donor with Graves disease. Each CDR3 is given with its conserved first and last residue. The order of the fields is J gene, clone size, CDR3 length, D gene, V gene, CDR3 protein, CDR3 DNA. D genes are given only for firm matches. Size is omitted from some rows. Given values are once, few, many or a class for expanded clones.

TRBJ2-1 | many | 13 | . | TRBV9 | CASSAGASSPQFF | TGTGCCAGCAGCGCCGGGGCGTCATCACCCCAGTTCTTC
TRBJ2-1 | many | 13 | . | TRBV27 | CASSLKASNEQFF | TGTGCCAGCAGTTTAAAGGCTAGCAATGAGCAGTTCTTC
TRBJ1-1 | few | 13 | TRBD1 | TRBV29-1 | CSTRTGGNTEAFF | TGCAGCACCAGGACAGGGGGGAACACTGAAGCTTTCTTT
TRBJ2-2 | few | 16 | . | TRBV7-9 | CASSLQVTLNTGELFF | TGTGCCAGCAGTTTACAGGTGACCCTAAACACCGGGGAGCTGTTTTTT
TRBJ2-5 | few | 15 | . | TRBV7-6 | CASSLESGADETQYF | TGTGCCAGCAGCTTAGAATCGGGGGCAGATGAGACCCAGTACTTC
TRBJ2-5 | few | 15 | TRBD2 | TRBV15 | CATSRDPGGQETQYF | TGTGCCACCAGCAGAGATCCGGGGGGCCAAGAGACCCAGTACTTC
TRBJ2-5 | . | 15 | TRBD1 | TRBV13 | CASSSSGQGQETQYF | TGTGCCAGCAGCTCCTCGGGACAGGGTCAAGAGACCCAGTACTTC
TRBJ1-2 | . | 14 | . | TRBV28 | CASSLTAKGYGYTF | TGTGCCAGCAGTTTGACCGCCAAGGGCTATGGCTACACCTTC
TRBJ1-5 | many | 16 | TRBD1 | TRBV3-1 | CASSRGQHYSNQPQHF | TGTGCCAGCAGTCGGGGACAGCACTATAGCAATCAGCCCCAGCATTTT
TRBJ2-7 | many | 14 | . | TRBV7-2 | CASSLAAGANEQYF | TGTGCCAGCAGCTTAGCGGCGGGCGCAAACGAGCAGTACTTC
TRBJ1-4 | many | 14 | TRBD1 | TRBV12-3/TRBV12-4 | CASSRTGENEKLFF | TGTGCCAGCAGTAGGACAGGGGAGAATGAAAAACTGTTTTTT
TRBJ1-2 | many | 17 | TRBD1 | TRBV9 | CASSPSAPGQGEYGYTF | TGTGCCAGCAGCCCATCGGCTCCGGGACAGGGCGAGTATGGCTACACCTTC
TRBJ2-1 | . | 17 | TRBD2 | TRBV4-3 | CASSQGLAGEVEYEQFF | TGCGCCAGCAGCCAGGGACTAGCGGGAGAAGTAGAGTATGAGCAGTTCTTC
TRBJ2-2 | . | 15 | . | TRBV10-3 | CAISEYEVNTGELFF | TGTGCCATCAGTGAGTATGAGGTCAACACCGGGGAGCTGTTTTTT
TRBJ2-7 | few | 13 | . | TRBV20-1 | CSAPGQGVYEQYF | TGCAGTGCTCCGGGGCAGGGAGTCTACGAGCAGTACTTC
TRBJ2-1 | many | 16 | TRBD1 | TRBV27 | CASSRYLGTGHNEQFF | TGTGCCAGCAGTCGGTACCTCGGGACAGGACACAATGAGCAGTTCTTC
TRBJ1-6 | . | 14 | TRBD1 | TRBV6-1 | CATGWDRGNSPLHF | TGTGCCACCGGGTGGGACAGGGGGAATTCACCCCTCCACTTT
TRBJ2-1 | many | 15 | TRBD2 | TRBV11-2 | CASSLGGRAYNEQFF | TGTGCCAGCAGCTTAGGGGGGAGGGCGTACAATGAGCAGTTCTTC
TRBJ1-2 | . | 13 | TRBD1 | TRBV10-3 | CAISETGAHGYTF | TGTGCCATCAGTGAGACAGGGGCCCATGGCTACACCTTC
TRBJ1-2 | . | 13 | . | TRBV5-6 | CASSFLTLYGYTF | TGTGCCAGCAGCTTTCTGACTCTGTATGGCTACACCTTC
TRBJ2-7 | many | 14 | . | TRBV20-1 | CSARDPRQAYEQYF | TGCAGTGCTAGAGATCCAAGACAGGCCTACGAGCAGTACTTC
TRBJ2-7 | many | 12 | TRBD1 | TRBV20-1 | CSATGTAYEQYF | TGCAGTGCTACCGGGACAGCGTACGAGCAGTACTTC
TRBJ1-6 | many | 14 | . | TRBV12-3/TRBV12-4 | CASSPGGALSPLHF | TGTGCCAGCAGCCCGGGGGGTGCTCTCTCACCCCTCCACTTT
TRBJ2-4 | . | 19 | . | TRBV5-6 | CASSFLVGAGEVLGSIQYF | TGTGCCAGCAGCTTTCTCGTTGGCGCTGGGGAAGTTCTGGGAAGCATTCAGTACTTC
TRBJ2-7 | . | 13 | . | TRBV7-8 | CAISHGWGYEQYF | TGTGCCATTTCACACGGGTGGGGATACGAGCAGTACTTC
TRBJ2-7 | . | 13 | . | TRBV11-2 | CASNQGGVIEQYF | TGTGCCAGCAACCAGGGGGGAGTGATAGAGCAGTACTTC
TRBJ2-2 | many | 16 | TRBD1 | TRBV27 | CASSLTRTGDTGELFF | TGTGCCAGCAGTTTAACAAGGACAGGGGACACCGGGGAGCTGTTTTTT
TRBJ1-5 | many | 15 | . | TRBV4-1 | CASSQQGLLGQPQHF | TGCGCCAGCAGCCAGCAGGGGCTACTTGGACAGCCCCAGCATTTT
TRBJ2-5 | many | 16 | . | TRBV4-1 | CASSLLKGGLQETQYF | TGCGCCAGCAGCCTACTGAAGGGAGGCCTACAAGAGACCCAGTACTTC
TRBJ1-2 | many | 18 | . | TRBV11-2 | CASSSWDRIPLNNYGYTF | TGTGCCAGCAGCAGTTGGGACCGTATCCCCCTTAATAACTATGGCTACACCTTC
TRBJ2-1 | many | 15 | . | TRBV4-2 | CASSQDFQDYNEQFF | TGTGCCAGCAGCCAAGATTTCCAAGACTACAATGAGCAGTTCTTC
TRBJ2-5 | many | 15 | . | TRBV7-2 | CASSLFGGVQETQYF | TGTGCCAGCAGCTTATTTGGCGGGGTCCAAGAGACCCAGTACTTC
TRBJ2-5 | many | 14 | TRBD1 | TRBV12-3/TRBV12-4 | CASSKDRGRKTQYF | TGTGCCAGCAGCAAGGACAGGGGAAGGAAGACCCAGTACTTC
TRBJ2-7 | few | 12 | . | TRBV10-3 | CAISVSLYEQYF | TGTGCCATCAGTGTTTCCCTCTACGAGCAGTACTTC
TRBJ2-1 | few | 15 | . | TRBV11-2 | CASSQGYLSYNERFF | TGTGCCAGCAGTCAGGGTTACTTATCCTACAATGAGCGGTTCTTC
TRBJ2-7 | . | 15 | TRBD2 | TRBV6-1 | CASSPTSGSSGEQYF | TGTGCCAGCAGCCCCACTAGCGGGAGTTCTGGTGAGCAGTACTTC
TRBJ2-7 | many | 15 | . | TRBV4-3 | CASSQYKTGSHEQYF | TGCGCCAGCAGCCAATATAAGACAGGCAGTCACGAGCAGTACTTC
TRBJ1-6 | few | 13 | . | TRBV6-5 | CASSYKLGSPLHF | TGTGCCAGCAGTTACAAGCTGGGTTCACCCCTCCACTTT
TRBJ2-1 | many | 12 | . | TRBV6-1 | CASSRDFNEQFF | TGTGCCAGCAGCAGGGACTTCAATGAGCAGTTCTTC
TRBJ1-1 | many | 14 | . | TRBV6-5 | CASSLEGAITEAFF | TGTGCCAGCAGTTTAGAGGGCGCGATCACTGAAGCTTTCTTT